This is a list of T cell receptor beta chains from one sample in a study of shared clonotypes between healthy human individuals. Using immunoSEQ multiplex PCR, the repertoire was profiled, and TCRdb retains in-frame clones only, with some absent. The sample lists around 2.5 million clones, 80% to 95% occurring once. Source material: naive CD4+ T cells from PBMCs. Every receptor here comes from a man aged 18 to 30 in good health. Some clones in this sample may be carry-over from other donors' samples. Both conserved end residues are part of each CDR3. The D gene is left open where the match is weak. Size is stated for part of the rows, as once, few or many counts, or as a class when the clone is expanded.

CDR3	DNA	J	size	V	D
CASSFTPLTGAVTGELFF	TGTGCCAGCAGCTTTACCCCGTTGACAGGGGCCGTTACCGGGGAGCTGTTTTTT	TRBJ2-2	.	TRBV7-6	TRBD1
CASSLAPGNYGYTF	TGCGCCAGCAGCTTGGCCCCCGGAAACTATGGCTACACCTTC	TRBJ1-2	.	TRBV5-1	.
CASSRTSFRTGELFF	TGTGCCAGCAGCCGAACTAGCTTCAGGACCGGGGAGCTGTTTTTT	TRBJ2-2	.	TRBV5-4	.
CAISETYTGNTEAFF	TGTGCCATCAGTGAGACTTACACGGGGAACACTGAAGCTTTCTTT	TRBJ1-1	.	TRBV10-3	.
CASSRRPGRNTEAFF	TGTGCCAGCAGCCGACGCCCCGGGCGGAACACTGAAGCTTTCTTT	TRBJ1-1	.	TRBV6-5	.
CACFIAGDNYGYTF	TGTGCCTGTTTTATCGCAGGGGATAACTATGGCTACACCTTC	TRBJ1-2	.	TRBV30	.
CASSGARFSYEQYF	TGTGCCAGCAGTGGAGCGAGGTTTTCCTACGAGCAGTACTTC	TRBJ2-7	.	TRBV6-1	.
CAWSVLAGSNTGELFF	TGTGCCTGGAGTGTACTAGCGGGTTCGAACACCGGGGAGCTGTTTTTT	TRBJ2-2	.	TRBV30	TRBD2
CASSRPGLAGGRYEQFF	TGTGCCAGCAGTCGACCGGGACTAGCGGGAGGGAGGTATGAGCAGTTCTTC	TRBJ2-1	.	TRBV28	TRBD2
CASSPTGQKTQYF	TGTGCCAGCAGCCCGACCGGACAGAAAACGCAGTATTTT	TRBJ2-3	.	TRBV7-9	.
CASSSRVLEQFF	TGTGCCAGCAGCTCCCGGGTCTTAGAGCAGTTCTTC	TRBJ2-1	once	TRBV7-2	.
CAWKGQGAWTEAFF	TGTGCCTGGAAAGGACAGGGGGCATGGACTGAAGCTTTCTTT	TRBJ1-1	.	TRBV30	TRBD1
CASVEDDRGRGEQYF	TGTGCCAGCGTTGAGGACGACAGGGGGAGGGGGGAGCAGTACTTC	TRBJ2-7	.	TRBV28	TRBD1
CASSLGARTVNEKLFF	TGCGCCAGCAGCTTGGGGGCCAGGACAGTTAATGAAAAACTGTTTTTT	TRBJ1-4	.	TRBV5-1	.
CASSSSTDTQYF	TGTGCCAGCAGCTCGAGCACAGATACGCAGTATTTT	TRBJ2-3	once	TRBV6-5	.
CASSPLAGGPHEQFF	TGTGCCAGCAGCCCACTAGCGGGAGGGCCCCATGAGCAGTTCTTC	TRBJ2-1	.	TRBV5-6	TRBD2
CASSIAFGVADTQYF	TGTGCCAGTAGTATAGCGTTTGGGGTAGCAGATACGCAGTATTTT	TRBJ2-3	once	TRBV19	.
CASSFRTSFNEQFF	TGTGCCAGCAGTTTTAGGACTAGCTTCAATGAGCAGTTCTTC	TRBJ2-1	.	TRBV28	TRBD2
CASSRDFLEFF	TGTGCCAGCAGTCGGGATTTTTTGGAGTTCTTC	TRBJ2-1	.	TRBV6-5	.
CSGGYQNIQYF	TGCAGCGGAGGGTACCAAAACATTCAGTACTTC	TRBJ2-4	.	TRBV29-1	.
CASSKVRGQVGDIQYF	TGCGCCAGCAGCAAGGTCAGGGGACAGGTTGGAGACATTCAGTACTTC	TRBJ2-4	.	TRBV5-1	TRBD1
CASSLSLAPDTQYF	TGTGCCAGCAGTTTATCGCTAGCTCCAGATACGCAGTATTTT	TRBJ2-3	.	TRBV27	.
CASNPVRSEAFF	TGTGCCAGTAACCCCGTGAGATCTGAAGCTTTCTTT	TRBJ1-1	.	TRBV19	.
CASSETDSNQPQHF	TGTGCCAGCAGTGAAACAGATAGCAATCAGCCCCAGCATTTT	TRBJ1-5	.	TRBV2	.
CASSNRGYEQYF	TGTGCCAGTAGTAACAGGGGTTACGAGCAGTACTTC	TRBJ2-7	.	TRBV19	TRBD1
CATSFVFGTQYF	TGTGCCACCAGCTTTGTTTTCGGGACCCAGTACTTC	TRBJ2-5	.	TRBV15	.
CASSLDRLRELFF	TGTGCCAGCAGTCTGGACAGACTCAGGGAGCTGTTTTTT	TRBJ2-2	.	TRBV27	.
CASSLSAGVYEQYF	TGTGCCAGCAGTTTATCAGCCGGGGTCTACGAGCAGTACTTC	TRBJ2-7	.	TRBV27	.
CASSEPGVNNYGYTF	TGTGCCAGCAGTGAACCGGGGGTTAACAACTATGGCTACACCTTC	TRBJ1-2	.	TRBV6-1	.
CASSQGQGADTQYF	TGCGCCAGCAGCCAGGGACAGGGGGCAGATACGCAGTATTTT	TRBJ2-3	.	TRBV5-1	TRBD1
CASSWRAGGETQYF	TGTGCCAGCAGTTGGAGGGCAGGGGGAGAGACCCAGTACTTC	TRBJ2-5	.	TRBV28	.